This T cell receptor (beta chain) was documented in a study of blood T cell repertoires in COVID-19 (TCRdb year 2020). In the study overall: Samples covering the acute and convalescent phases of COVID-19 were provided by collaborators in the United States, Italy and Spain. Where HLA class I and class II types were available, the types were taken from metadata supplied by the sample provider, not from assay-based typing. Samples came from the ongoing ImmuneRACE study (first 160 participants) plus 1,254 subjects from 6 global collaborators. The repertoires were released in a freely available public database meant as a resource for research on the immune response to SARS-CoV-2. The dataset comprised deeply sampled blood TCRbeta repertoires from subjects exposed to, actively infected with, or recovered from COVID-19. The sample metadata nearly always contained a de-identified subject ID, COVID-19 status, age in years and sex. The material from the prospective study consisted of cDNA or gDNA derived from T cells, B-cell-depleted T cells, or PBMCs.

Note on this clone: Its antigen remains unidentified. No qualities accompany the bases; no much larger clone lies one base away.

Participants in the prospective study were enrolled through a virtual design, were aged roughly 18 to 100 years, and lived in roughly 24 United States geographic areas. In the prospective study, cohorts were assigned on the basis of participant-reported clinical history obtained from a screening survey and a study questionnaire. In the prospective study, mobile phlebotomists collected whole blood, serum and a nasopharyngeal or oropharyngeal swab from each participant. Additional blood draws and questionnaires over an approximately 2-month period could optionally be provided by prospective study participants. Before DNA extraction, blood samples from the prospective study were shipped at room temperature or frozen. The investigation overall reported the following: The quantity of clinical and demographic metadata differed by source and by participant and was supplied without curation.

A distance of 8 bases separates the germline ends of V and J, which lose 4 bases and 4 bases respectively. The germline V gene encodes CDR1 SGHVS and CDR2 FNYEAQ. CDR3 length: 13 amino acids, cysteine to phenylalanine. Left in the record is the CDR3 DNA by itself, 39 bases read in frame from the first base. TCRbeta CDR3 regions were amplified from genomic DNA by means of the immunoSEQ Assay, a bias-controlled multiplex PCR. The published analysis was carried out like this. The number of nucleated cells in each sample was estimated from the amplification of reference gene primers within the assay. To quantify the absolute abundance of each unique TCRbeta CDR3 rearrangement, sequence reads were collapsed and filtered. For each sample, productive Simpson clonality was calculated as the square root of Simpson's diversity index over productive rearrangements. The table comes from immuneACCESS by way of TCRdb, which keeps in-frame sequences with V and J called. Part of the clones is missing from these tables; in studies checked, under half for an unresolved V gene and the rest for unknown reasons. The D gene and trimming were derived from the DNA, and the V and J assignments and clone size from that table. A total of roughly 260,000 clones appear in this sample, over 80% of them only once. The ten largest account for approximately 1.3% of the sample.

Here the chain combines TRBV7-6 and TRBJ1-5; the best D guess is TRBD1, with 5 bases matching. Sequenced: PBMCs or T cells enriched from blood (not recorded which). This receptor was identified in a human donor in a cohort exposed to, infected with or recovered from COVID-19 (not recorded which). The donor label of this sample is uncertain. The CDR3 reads CASSSGGNQPQHF. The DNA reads TGTGCCAGCAGCTCTGGGGGGAATCAGCCCCAGCATTTT. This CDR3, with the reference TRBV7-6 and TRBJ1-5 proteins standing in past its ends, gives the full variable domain GAGVSQSPRYKVTKRGQDVALRCDPISGHVSLYWYRQALGQGPEFLTYFNYEAQQDKSGLPNDRFSAERPEGSISTLTIQRTEQRDSAMYRCASSSGGNQPQHFGDGTRLSIL.